The present T cell receptor (beta chain) was sequenced within a study of CD8 T cells in Susac syndrome. V dropped 0 bases and J dropped 0 bases, with 15 bases sitting between them. The CDR3 length is 17 residues. CDR1 is LGHDT and CDR2 is YNNKEL in the germline V gene (reference sequence). Random hexamers served to reverse transcribe roughly 0.45 to 1 ug RNA. TCRdb reanalysed the immunoSEQ multiplex PCR reads using MiXCR and keeps one entry per CDR3 protein. The table lists some 99,000 distinct CDR3 sequences, about 96% of them singletons, with more than 0.095% in the top ten. CD8+ and CD4+ T cells from blood underwent TCR beta sequencing, which was carried out in a high-throughput format. The CD8+ and CD4+ T cells were negatively isolated, with the TEMRA cells enriched by FACS.

This rearrangement joins TRBV3-1 to TRBJ2-7; D might be TRBD1 (6 bases). The material sequenced was CD4+ T cells from PBMCs. This receptor was taken from a human donor in good health. The CDR3 DNA sequence: TGTGCCAGCAGCCAAGAGTCCAGGGGCCCAGACTCCTACGAGCAGTACTTC. Protein: CASSQESRGPDSYEQYF.